This record concerns one T cell receptor (beta chain) sequence. The V segment lost 6 bases and the J segment 9 bases; nucleotides outside the gene matches: 17. The CDR3 totals 16 residues. CDR1 and CDR2 from the germline V gene are MNHNY and SVGAGI (reference sequence). This sample is part of a study of blood T cell repertoires in COVID-19. Study at large: Donors in the United States, Italy and Spain gave samples during acute or convalescent COVID-19. T cells, B-cell-depleted T cells, or PBMCs provided the cDNA or gDNA that served as material.

As originally analysed: By means of reference gene primer amplification, nucleated cell counts were estimated. Profiling relied on immunoSEQ multiplex PCR, and the TCRdb table lists in-frame clones only, not all of them. V and J calls plus clone size are reproduced from that table; the DNA served to infer D and trimming. In the table there are 300,000 to 400,000 clones, 89% of which are singletons. Patients of the Seattle cohort, enrolled during active infection, were followed longitudinally. Input material: peripheral blood. The chain uses TRBV6-6 and TRBJ1-5, with 7 bases aligning to TRBD1. This TCR was sampled from a woman aged 25 to 39 with COVID-19, enrolled during active disease. This CDR3 is CASSPYSGQDGGPQHF. Written as DNA, the CDR3 is TGTGCCAGCAGCCCCTACTCTGGACAGGACGGGGGGCCCCAGCATTTT.